Listed below are T cell receptor beta chains from one sample, sequenced in a study of shared clonotypes between healthy human individuals. Using immunoSEQ multiplex PCR, the repertoire was profiled, and TCRdb retains in-frame clones only, with some absent. The sample includes 730,000 or so clones, 60% to 80% of them seen just once. The sample consisted of memory CD4+ T cells sorted from blood. The receptors stem from a young woman in good health. Each CDR3 is given with its conserved first and last residue. The order of the fields is V gene, J gene, clone size, D gene, CDR3 DNA, CDR3 protein. A D gene is named only where the DNA matches it firmly. Where a row states a size, it is once, few, many or the class of an expanded clone; other rows omit it.

>TRBV7-2|TRBJ2-4|few|TRBD1
TGTGCCAGCAGCTCAAAGACAGGGGGGTCGAACATTCAGTACTTC
CASSSKTGGSNIQYF
>TRBV7-9|TRBJ1-1|.|.
TGTGCCAGCAGCTTAGCCCCCTTAACTGAAGCTTTCTTT
CASSLAPLTEAFF
>TRBV5-5|TRBJ2-7|.|TRBD2
TGTGCCAGCGGAGGGGGATGGACTAGCGCCTCCTACGAGCAGTACTTC
CASGGGWTSASYEQYF
>TRBV18|TRBJ2-7|few|.
TGTGCCAGCTCACCCTCTATGGGGGCGGGGGACGAGCAGTACTTC
CASSPSMGAGDEQYF
>TRBV5-3|TRBJ2-3|.|TRBD2
TGTGCCAGAAGCTTTCTCTTGACTAGCGGGCAGGGCACAGATACGCAGTATTTT
CARSFLLTSGQGTDTQYF
>TRBV5-1|TRBJ2-7|few|.
TGCGCCAGCAGCTTGTGGTCCGGGGACTCCTACGAGCAGTACTTC
CASSLWSGDSYEQYF
>TRBV7-9|TRBJ1-4|few|.
TGTGCCAGCAGCTTTGATGGGCAGTATAATGAAAAACTGTTTTTT
CASSFDGQYNEKLFF
>TRBV28|TRBJ2-1|.|TRBD1
TGTGCCAGCAGTAGCCCCCCTACAGGGGCCAATGAGCAGTTCTTC
CASSSPPTGANEQFF
>TRBV14|TRBJ2-1|.|TRBD2
TGTGCCAGCAGCCAAATGGGAGGGGACTACAATGAGCAGTTCTTC
CASSQMGGDYNEQFF
>TRBV28|TRBJ2-7|.|TRBD2
TGTGCCAGCACCCTCGGGACTAGCGGCCGCGAGCAGTACTTC
CASTLGTSGREQYF
>TRBV6-1|TRBJ2-7|.|.
TGTGCCAGCAGCGCGCAGGTGGGCTACGAGCAGTACTTC
CASSAQVGYEQYF
>TRBV11-2|TRBJ2-7|few|TRBD1
TGTGCCAGCAGAATACAGGGGGATTCCTACGAGCAGTACTTC
CASRIQGDSYEQYF
>TRBV19|TRBJ1-5|.|.
TGTGCCAGTAGTATCGGGGGCGGCTCGAATCAGCCCCAGCATTTT
CASSIGGGSNQPQHF
>TRBV28|TRBJ2-7|.|TRBD1
TGTGCCAGCAGGGGTGCACCGGGACAGGGGACCTACGAGCAGTACTTC
CASRGAPGQGTYEQYF
>TRBV9|TRBJ1-2|.|TRBD1
TGTGCCAGCAGCGTAGCTGACAACAGGGGTAACTATGGCTACACCTTC
CASSVADNRGNYGYTF
>TRBV19|TRBJ1-5|.|.
TGTGCCAGTATTCCAGGGTCTGGTGACCAGCCCCAGCATTTT
CASIPGSGDQPQHF
>TRBV6-6|TRBJ2-7|.|TRBD1
TGTGCCAGCAGTTACTCGGGACAGGGGAGATGGGAGCAGTACTTC
CASSYSGQGRWEQYF
>TRBV7-9|TRBJ2-7|.|TRBD2
TGTGCCAGCAGCCAAGGTGCGGGAGGGAGAGCCTACGAGCAGTACTTC
CASSQGAGGRAYEQYF
>TRBV5-1|TRBJ2-1|.|TRBD2
TGCGCCAGCACGGAGCTTCCTAGCGGAGGTGGCAATGAGCAGTTCTTC
CASTELPSGGGNEQFF
>TRBV2|TRBJ2-1|.|.
TGTGCCAGCCGTGGCTACAATGAGCAGTTCTTC
CASRGYNEQFF
>TRBV2|TRBJ2-5|.|.
TGTGCGAGGGCCGTCGCCGAGACCCAGTACTTC
CARAVAETQYF
>TRBV4-1|TRBJ1-3|.|.
TGCGCCAGCAGCCCTTCAGCGGACGGGGGATTTGGAAACACCATATATTTT
CASSPSADGGFGNTIYF
>TRBV27|TRBJ1-2|.|.
TGTGCCAGCAGTTCCTCCTGGTTGGGGGTCACTAACTATGGCTACACCTTC
CASSSSWLGVTNYGYTF
>TRBV9|TRBJ2-7|.|TRBD2
TGTGCCAGCAGCGTAGGAGCGGGAAGTCCCTACGAGCAGTACTTC
CASSVGAGSPYEQYF
>TRBV5-1|TRBJ2-5|.|.
TGCGCCAGCAGCTTGACACTAAAAGAGACCCAGTACTTC
CASSLTLKETQYF
>TRBV6-5|TRBJ1-2|.|.
TGTGCCAGCAGTTACTCGACAGTCTATGGCTACACCTTC
CASSYSTVYGYTF
>TRBV6-5|TRBJ1-3|.|.
TGTGCCAGCAGTTACTCAGGGATAGCTGGAAACACCATATATTTT
CASSYSGIAGNTIYF
>TRBV18|TRBJ2-7|.|.
TGTGCCAGCTCACCTACGACTGGAATCTACGAGCAGTACTTC
CASSPTTGIYEQYF
>TRBV21-1|TRBJ1-1|.|.
TGTGCCAGGAAAACAGGGGGCCTACTGAACACTGAAGCTTTCTTT
CARKTGGLLNTEAFF
>TRBV28|TRBJ2-7|.|.
TGTGCCAGCACGGAAGAGGGGGTAACTACCTACGAGCAGTACTTC
CASTEEGVTTYEQYF
>TRBV9|TRBJ2-3|.|.
TGTGCCAGCAGCGTTCTAGACACAGATACGCAGTATTTT
CASSVLDTDTQYF
>TRBV7-8|TRBJ2-7|.|TRBD2
TGTGCCAGCAGCTTATATCGGGCTAGCGGGAGGGCCGGGTACGAGCAGTACTTC
CASSLYRASGRAGYEQYF
>TRBV6-1|TRBJ2-1|.|TRBD2
TGTGCCAGCAGTGAGCCCGGGAGGGTATCCTACAATGAGCAGTTCTTC
CASSEPGRVSYNEQFF
>TRBV18|TRBJ2-3|.|TRBD2
TGTGCCAGCTCACCACCGTCCCGGGGGGGTGCAGATACGCAGTATTTT
CASSPPSRGGADTQYF
>TRBV19|TRBJ2-7|.|TRBD2
TGTGCCAGTAGTAGTCTAGCGGGAGGGCCTAAGGAGCAGTACTTC
CASSSLAGGPKEQYF
>TRBV15|TRBJ2-2|.|TRBD2
TGTGCCACCAGCAGAGATGCGGGAGCGGGACTCACCGGGGAGCTGTTTTTT
CATSRDAGAGLTGELFF
>TRBV4-1|TRBJ2-2|few|TRBD2
TGCGCCAGCAGCCAAGACGGACTAGCGGGAGGAGGGGCCGGGGAGCTGTTTTTT
CASSQDGLAGGGAGELFF
>TRBV5-6|TRBJ2-4|once|.
TGTGCCAGCAGCTTCGGGACGGGACAGTACTTC
CASSFGTGQYF
>TRBV18|TRBJ1-2|.|.
TGTGCCAGCTCGCCCCTCGAGGACAGCTACTATGGCTACACCTTC
CASSPLEDSYYGYTF